A single sample gave rise to the 5 T cell receptor beta chains below, sequenced in a study of blood T cell repertoires in COVID-19. Profiled with immunoSEQ multiplex PCR; TCRdb holds only in-frame clones, not every one. Of some 350,000 clones listed, around nine tenths are singletons. Sequencing was carried out using peripheral blood. Receptors were obtained from a human donor in a cohort sampled during active COVID-19.

The rearrangement joins TRBV7-3 to TRBJ2-7; 9 positions match TRBD2. The junction had 6 bases not matched to a gene; V was cut back by 2 bases and J by 4 bases. Germline V gives CDR1 SGHTA, CDR2 FQGTGA. The CDR3 consists of 15 residues. The CDR3 coding sequence is TGTGCCAGCAGCTTACGGGCTAGCGGGATGTACGAGCAGTACTTC. It encodes CASSLRASGMYEQYF.

This rearrangement joins TRBV6-5 to TRBJ2-7, with a weak D call TRBD2 (6 bases). The CDR3 spans 14 residues. Germline values: CDR1 MNHEY, CDR2 SVGAGI. Trimming removed 11 bases from V and 0 bases from J, with 17 bases in between. The CDR3 region has the DNA TGTGCCGTACAACCTGGGGGGAACTCCTACGAGCAGTACTTC. It translates to CAVQPGGNSYEQYF.

The chain is built from TRBV5-1 and TRBJ2-1; D remains ambiguous. The V and J ends lost 7 bases and 0 bases respectively, with 14 bases between them. Germline lookup yields CDR1 SGHRS and CDR2 YFSETQ. This CDR3 comprises 15 residues. The CDR3 loop is CASHFAGRSYNEQFF. Written as DNA, the CDR3 is TGCGCCAGCCACTTCGCAGGCCGCTCCTACAATGAGCAGTTCTTC.

This sequence joins TRBV19 and TRBJ2-1, with D tentatively TRBD2 (7 bases). The V gene's germline CDR1 is LNHDA and CDR2 SQIVND (reference sequence). Trimming shortened V by 4 bases and J by 10 bases, and 17 bases separated the two germline ends. The CDR3 has 14 amino acids. CDR3 sequence (DNA): TGTGCCAGTAGTAGGGTGGGGAGGGGGACAGAGCAGTTCTTC. Translation gives CASSRVGRGTEQFF.

V usage is TRBV5-6 and J usage is TRBJ1-3; D gene ambiguous. The CDR3 runs to 12 residues. V was pared by 0 bases and J by 9 bases, with 7 bases between. Germline V gives CDR1 SGHDT, CDR2 YYEEEE. The CDR3 region has the DNA TGTGCCAGCAGCTTGGGCCGGTTCACCATATATTTT. This translates into CASSLGRFTIYF.